This TCR beta chain emerged from a study of shared clonotypes between healthy human individuals. Only in-frame clones appear in the TCRdb table, and some are missing; sequencing was by immunoSEQ multiplex PCR. Of over 800,000 clones listed, 90% to 95% are singletons. Trimming cost V 2 bases and J 1 base, with 11 bases left between them. Germline values: CDR1 SNHLY, CDR2 FYNNEI. The CDR3 covers 15 residues. CD8 cells classed as naive were CD45RO-negative and positively selected for CCR7, excluding terminally differentiated effector memory CD45RA+ cells. Sequencing was done on a sample of naive CD8+ T cells sorted from blood. The chain carries TRBV2 and TRBJ1-1; no reliable D call. This clonotype was sampled from a man under 40 in good health. The DNA of the CDR3 is TGTGCCAGCAGTGAATGGGTACAGACGAACACTGAAGCTTTCTTT. This sequence encodes CASSEWVQTNTEAFF.